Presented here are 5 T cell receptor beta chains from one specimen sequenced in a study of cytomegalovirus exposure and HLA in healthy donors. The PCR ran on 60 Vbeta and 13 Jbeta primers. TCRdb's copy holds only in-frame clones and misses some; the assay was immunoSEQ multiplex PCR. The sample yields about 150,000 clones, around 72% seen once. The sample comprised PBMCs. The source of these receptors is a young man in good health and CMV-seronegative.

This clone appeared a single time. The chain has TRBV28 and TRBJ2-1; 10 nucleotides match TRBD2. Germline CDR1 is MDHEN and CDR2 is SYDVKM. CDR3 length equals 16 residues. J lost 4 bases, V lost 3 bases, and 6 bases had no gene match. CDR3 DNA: TGTGCCAGCAGTTTTCATCCTAGCGGGAGATACAATGAGCAGTTCTTC. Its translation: CASSFHPSGRYNEQFF.

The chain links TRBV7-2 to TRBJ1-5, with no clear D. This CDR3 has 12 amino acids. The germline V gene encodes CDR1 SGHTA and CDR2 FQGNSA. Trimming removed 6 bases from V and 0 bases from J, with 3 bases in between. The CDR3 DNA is TGTGCCAGCAGTTATAGCAATCAGCCCCAGCATTTT. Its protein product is CASSYSNQPQHF.

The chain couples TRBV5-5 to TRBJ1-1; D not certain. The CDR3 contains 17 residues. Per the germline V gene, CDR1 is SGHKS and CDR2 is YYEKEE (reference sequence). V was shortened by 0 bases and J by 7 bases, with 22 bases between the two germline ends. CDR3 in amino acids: CASSLAARFSLRGEAFF. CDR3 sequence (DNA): TGTGCCAGCAGCTTGGCAGCCCGGTTCAGCCTTAGAGGTGAAGCTTTCTTT. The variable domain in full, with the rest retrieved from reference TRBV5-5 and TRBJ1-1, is DAGVTQSPTHLIKTRGQQVTLRCSPISGHKSVSWYQQVLGQGPQFIFQYYEKEERGRGNFPDRFSARQFPNYSSELNVNALLLGDSALYLCASSLAARFSLRGEAFFGQGTRLTVV.

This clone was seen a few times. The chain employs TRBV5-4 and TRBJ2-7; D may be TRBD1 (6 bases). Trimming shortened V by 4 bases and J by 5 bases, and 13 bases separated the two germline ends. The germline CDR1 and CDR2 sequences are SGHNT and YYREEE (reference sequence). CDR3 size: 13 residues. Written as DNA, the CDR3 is TGTGCCAGCAGCCCACAGGGAATCCACGAGCAGTACTTC. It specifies CASSPQGIHEQYF.

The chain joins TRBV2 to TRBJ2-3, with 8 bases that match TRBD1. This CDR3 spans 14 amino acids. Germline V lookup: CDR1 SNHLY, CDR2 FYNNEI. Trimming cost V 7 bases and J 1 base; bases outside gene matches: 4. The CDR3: CASNSGGGTDTQYF. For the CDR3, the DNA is TGTGCCAGCAATTCAGGGGGCGGCACAGATACGCAGTATTTT. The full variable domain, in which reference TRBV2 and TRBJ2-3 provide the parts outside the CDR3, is EPEVTQTPSHQVTQMGQEVILRCVPISNHLYFYWYRQILGQKVEFLVSFYNNEISEKSEIFDDQFSVERPDGSNFTLKIRSTKLEDSAMYFCASNSGGGTDTQYFGPGTRLTVL.